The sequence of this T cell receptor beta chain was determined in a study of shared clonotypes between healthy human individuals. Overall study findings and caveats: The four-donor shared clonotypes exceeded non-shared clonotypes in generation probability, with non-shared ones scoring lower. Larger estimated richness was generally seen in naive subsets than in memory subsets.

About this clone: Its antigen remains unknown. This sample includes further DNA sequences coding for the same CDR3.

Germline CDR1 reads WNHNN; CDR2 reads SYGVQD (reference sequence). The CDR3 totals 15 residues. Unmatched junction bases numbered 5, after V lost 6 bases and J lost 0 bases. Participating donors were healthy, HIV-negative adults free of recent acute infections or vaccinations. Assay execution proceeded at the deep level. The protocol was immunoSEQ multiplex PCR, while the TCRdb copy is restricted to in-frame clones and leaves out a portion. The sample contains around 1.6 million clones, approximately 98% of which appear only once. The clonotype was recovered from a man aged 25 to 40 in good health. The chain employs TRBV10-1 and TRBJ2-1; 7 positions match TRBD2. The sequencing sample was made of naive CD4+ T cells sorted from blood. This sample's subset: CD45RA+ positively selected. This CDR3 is CASSERGSSYNEQFF. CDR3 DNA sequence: TGCGCCAGCAGCGAGCGGGGTAGCTCCTACAATGAGCAGTTCTTC.